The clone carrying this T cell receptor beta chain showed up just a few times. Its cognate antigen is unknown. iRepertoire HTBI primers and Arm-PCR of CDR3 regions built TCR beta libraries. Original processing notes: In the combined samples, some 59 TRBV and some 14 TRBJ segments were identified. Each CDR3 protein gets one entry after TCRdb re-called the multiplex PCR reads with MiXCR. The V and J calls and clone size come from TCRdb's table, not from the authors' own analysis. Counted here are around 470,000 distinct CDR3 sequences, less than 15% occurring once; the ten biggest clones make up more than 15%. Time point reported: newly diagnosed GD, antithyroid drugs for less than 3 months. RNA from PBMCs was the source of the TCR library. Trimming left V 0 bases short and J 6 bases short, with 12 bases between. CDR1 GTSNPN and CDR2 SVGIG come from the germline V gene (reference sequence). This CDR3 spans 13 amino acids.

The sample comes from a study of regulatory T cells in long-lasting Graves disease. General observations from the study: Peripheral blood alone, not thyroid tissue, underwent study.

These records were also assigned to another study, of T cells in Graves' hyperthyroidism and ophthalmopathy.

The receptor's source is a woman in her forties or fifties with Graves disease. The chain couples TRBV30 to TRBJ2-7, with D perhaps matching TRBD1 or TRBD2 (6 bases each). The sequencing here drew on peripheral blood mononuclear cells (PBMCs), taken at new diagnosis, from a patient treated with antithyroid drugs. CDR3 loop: CAWSVLEGGEQYF. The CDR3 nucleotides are TGTGCCTGGAGTGTTCTGGAGGGGGGCGAGCAGTACTTC.